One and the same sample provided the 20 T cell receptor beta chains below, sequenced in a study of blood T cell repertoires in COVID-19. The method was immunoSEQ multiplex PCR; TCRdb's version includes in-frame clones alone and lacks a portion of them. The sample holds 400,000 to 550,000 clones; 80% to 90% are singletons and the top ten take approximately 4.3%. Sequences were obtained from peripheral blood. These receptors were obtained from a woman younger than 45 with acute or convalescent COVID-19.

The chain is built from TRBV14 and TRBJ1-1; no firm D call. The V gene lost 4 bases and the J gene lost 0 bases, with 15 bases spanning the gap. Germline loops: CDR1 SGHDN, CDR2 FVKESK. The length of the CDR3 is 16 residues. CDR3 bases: TGTGCCAGCAGCCCAATACCTAGACGAATGAACACTGAAGCTTTCTTT. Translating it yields CASSPIPRRMNTEAFF.

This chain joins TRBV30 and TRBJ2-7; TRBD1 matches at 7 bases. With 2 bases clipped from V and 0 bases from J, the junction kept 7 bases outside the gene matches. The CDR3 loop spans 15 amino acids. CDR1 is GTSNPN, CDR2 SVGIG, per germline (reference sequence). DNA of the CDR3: TGTGCCTGGAGTTCAGGACAGGCAAGCTCCTACGAGCAGTACTTC. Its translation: CAWSSGQASSYEQYF.

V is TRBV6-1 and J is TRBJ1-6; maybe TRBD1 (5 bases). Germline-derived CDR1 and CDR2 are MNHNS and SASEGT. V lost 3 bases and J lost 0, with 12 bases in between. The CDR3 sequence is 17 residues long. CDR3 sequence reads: CASSDAGRNSYNSPLHF. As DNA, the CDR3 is TGTGCCAGCAGTGACGCAGGGCGCAACTCCTATAATTCACCCCTCCACTTT.

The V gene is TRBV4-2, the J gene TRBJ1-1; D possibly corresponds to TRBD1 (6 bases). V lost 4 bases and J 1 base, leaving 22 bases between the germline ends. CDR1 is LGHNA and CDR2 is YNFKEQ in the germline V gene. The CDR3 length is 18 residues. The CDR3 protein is CASSLYAGRGQKNTEAFF. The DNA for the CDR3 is TGTGCCAGCAGCCTATATGCTGGGAGAGGACAGAAGAACACTGAAGCTTTCTTT.

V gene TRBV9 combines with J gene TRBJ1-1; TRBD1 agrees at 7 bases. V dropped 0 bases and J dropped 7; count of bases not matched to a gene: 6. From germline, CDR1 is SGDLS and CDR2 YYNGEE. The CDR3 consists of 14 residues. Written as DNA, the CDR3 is TGTGCCAGCAGCGTAGTACTAGGGGGCGGTGAAGCTTTCTTT. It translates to CASSVVLGGGEAFF.

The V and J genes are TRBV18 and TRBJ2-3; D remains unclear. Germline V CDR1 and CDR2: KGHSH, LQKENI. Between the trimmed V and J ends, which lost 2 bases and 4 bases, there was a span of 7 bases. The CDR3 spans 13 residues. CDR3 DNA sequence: TGTGCCAGCTCACCAGGCCAGGCAGATACGCAGTATTTT. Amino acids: CASSPGQADTQYF.

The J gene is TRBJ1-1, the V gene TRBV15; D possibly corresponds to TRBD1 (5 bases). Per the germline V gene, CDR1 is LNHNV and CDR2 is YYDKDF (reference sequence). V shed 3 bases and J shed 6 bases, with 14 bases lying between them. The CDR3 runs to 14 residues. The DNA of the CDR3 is TGTGCCACCAGCAGGGGGCCAGTTGTCTCTGAAGCTTTCTTT. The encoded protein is CATSRGPVVSEAFF.

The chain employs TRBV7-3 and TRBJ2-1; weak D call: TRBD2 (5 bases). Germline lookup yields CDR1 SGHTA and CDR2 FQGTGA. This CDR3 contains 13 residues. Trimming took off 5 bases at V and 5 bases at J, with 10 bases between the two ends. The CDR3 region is CASSRTSHNEQFF. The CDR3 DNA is TGTGCCAGCAGCCGTACTAGTCACAATGAGCAGTTCTTC.

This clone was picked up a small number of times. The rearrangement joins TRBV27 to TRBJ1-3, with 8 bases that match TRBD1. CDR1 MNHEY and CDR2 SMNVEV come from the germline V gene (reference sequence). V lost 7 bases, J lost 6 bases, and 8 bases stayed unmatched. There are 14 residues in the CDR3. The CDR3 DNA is TGTGCCAGCAAAAAGACAGGGGCGGAAAACACCATATATTTT. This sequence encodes CASKKTGAENTIYF.

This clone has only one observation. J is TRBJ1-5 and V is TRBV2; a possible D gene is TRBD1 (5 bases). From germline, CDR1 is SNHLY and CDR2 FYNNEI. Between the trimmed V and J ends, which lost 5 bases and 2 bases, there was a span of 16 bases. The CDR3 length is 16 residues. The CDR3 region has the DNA TGTGCCAGCAGTATGACAGACATGATTGGCAATCAGCCCCAGCATTTT. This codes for CASSMTDMIGNQPQHF.

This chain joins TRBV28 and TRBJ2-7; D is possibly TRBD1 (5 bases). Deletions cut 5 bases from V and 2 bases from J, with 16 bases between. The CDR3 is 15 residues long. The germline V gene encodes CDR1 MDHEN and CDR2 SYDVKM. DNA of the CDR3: TGTGCCAGCAGTCGGTCCAGGACATATACCTACGAGCAGTACTTC. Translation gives CASSRSRTYTYEQYF.

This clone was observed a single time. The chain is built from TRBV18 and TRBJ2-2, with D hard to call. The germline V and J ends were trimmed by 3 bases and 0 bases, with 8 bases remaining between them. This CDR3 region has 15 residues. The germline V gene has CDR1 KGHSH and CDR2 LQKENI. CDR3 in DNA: TGTGCCAGCTCACCTTCAGTATCGAACACCGGGGAGCTGTTTTTT. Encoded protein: CASSPSVSNTGELFF.

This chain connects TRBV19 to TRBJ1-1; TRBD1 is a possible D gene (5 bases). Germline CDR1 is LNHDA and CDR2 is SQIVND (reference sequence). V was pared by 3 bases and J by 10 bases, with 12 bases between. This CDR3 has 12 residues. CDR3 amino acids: CASSIRSGRAFF. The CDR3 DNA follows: TGTGCCAGTAGTATTAGGTCAGGGCGAGCTTTCTTT. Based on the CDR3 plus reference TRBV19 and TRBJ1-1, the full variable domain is DGGITQSPKYLFRKEGQNVTLSCEQNLNHDAMYWYRQDPGQGLRLIYYSQIVNDFQKGDIAEGYSVSREKKESFPLTVTSAQKNPTAFYLCASSIRSGRAFFGQGTRLTVV.

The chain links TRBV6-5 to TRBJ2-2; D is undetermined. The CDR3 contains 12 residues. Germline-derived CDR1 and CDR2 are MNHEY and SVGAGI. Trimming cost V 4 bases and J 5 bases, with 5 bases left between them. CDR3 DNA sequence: TGTGCCAGCAGTTTTCGTACCGGGGAGCTGTTTTTT. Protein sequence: CASSFRTGELFF.

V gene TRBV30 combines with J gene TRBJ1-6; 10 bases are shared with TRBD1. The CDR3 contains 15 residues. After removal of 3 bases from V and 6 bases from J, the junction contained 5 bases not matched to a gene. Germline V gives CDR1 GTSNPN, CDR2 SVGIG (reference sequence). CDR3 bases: TGTGCCTGGAGCCGACAGGGGGCGTTTAATTCACCCCTCCACTTT. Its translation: CAWSRQGAFNSPLHF.

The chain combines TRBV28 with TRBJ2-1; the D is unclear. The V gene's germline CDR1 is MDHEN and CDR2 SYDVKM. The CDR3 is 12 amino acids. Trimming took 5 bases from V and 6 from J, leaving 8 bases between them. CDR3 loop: CASSITGNEQFF. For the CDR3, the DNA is TGTGCCAGCAGTATAACTGGCAATGAGCAGTTCTTC.

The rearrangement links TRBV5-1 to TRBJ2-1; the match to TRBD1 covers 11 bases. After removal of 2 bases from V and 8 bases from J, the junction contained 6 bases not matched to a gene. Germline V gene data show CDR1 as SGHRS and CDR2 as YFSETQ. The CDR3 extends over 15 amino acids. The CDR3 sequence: CASSLPRDRGDEQFF. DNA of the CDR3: TGCGCCAGCAGCTTACCCCGGGACAGGGGGGATGAGCAGTTCTTC.

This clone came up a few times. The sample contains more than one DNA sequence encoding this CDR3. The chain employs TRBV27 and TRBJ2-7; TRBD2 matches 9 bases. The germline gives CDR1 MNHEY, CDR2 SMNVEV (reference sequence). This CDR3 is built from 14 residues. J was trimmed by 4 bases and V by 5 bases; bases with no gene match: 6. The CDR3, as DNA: TGTGCCAGCAGTCTGACTAGCGGTGGGTACGAGCAGTACTTC. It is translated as CASSLTSGGYEQYF.

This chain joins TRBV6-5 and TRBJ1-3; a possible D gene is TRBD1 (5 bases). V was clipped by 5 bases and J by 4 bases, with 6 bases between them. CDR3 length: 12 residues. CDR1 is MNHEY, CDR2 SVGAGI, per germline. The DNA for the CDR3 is TGTGCCAGCAGTCGGGGGGGAAACACCATATATTTT. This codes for CASSRGGNTIYF.

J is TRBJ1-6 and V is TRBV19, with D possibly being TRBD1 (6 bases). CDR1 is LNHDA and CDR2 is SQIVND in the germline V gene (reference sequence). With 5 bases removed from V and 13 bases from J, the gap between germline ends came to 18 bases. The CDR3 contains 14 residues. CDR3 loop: CASSGGLDSSPLHF. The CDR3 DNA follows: TGTGCCAGTAGTGGGGGATTGGACAGCTCGCCCCTCCACTTT.